The present TCR beta chain was sequenced within a study of T cell clones after liver transplantation. For the study at large: Post-transplant blood was tracked for graft-donor-reactive T cell clones identified in a pre-transplant mixed lymphocyte reaction. As an antigen-independent comparator, third-party-reactive TCRbeta sequences came from pre-transplant mixed lymphocyte reactions.

Produced via immunoSEQ multiplex PCR; TCRdb's table is partial and in-frame only. Among tens of thousands of clones, roughly 92% were seen once, and the ten largest hold around a quarter. Sorting of unstimulated PBMCs yielded separate CD3+CD4+ and CD3+CD8+ fractions. The CDR3 is 12 residues long. Trimming took off 5 bases at V and 5 bases at J, with 9 bases between the two ends. Germline V gene lookup returns CDR1 SEHNR and CDR2 FQNEAQ (reference sequence). The sequences come from CD8+ T cells from blood, collected roughly 25 months after liver transplant. V and J are TRBV7-9 and TRBJ1-1; D is ambiguous. The clonotype comes from a human patient who received a liver transplant. Some T cells may trace back to the graft donor. DNA for the CDR3: TGTGCCAGCAGCGGAGGCAGAACTGAAGCTTTCTTT. This translates into CASSGGRTEAFF.